This TCR beta chain was documented in a study of blood T cell repertoires in COVID-19. Study overall: Acute and convalescent COVID-19 specimens originated in the United States, Italy and Spain.

Adults between about 18 and 95 years of age took part from 24 US areas. CDR3 length equals 15 residues. Germline CDR1 and CDR2: MNHNY and SVGAGI (reference sequence). V shed 6 bases and J 3 bases; nucleotides not matched to a gene: 6. Authors' data handling: Nucleated cell number was recorded as an estimate derived from reference gene primer amplification. Sequenced by immunoSEQ multiplex PCR; TCRdb stores in-frame clones only, minus some. That table supplies the V and J calls and clone size; D and trimming were determined from the DNA. The data hold 200,000 to 250,000 clones, with 81% observed a single time.

The TCR comes from a woman aged 50 to 60 with acute COVID-19. Sequenced sample: PBMCs or T cells enriched from blood (not recorded which). This chain joins TRBV6-6 and TRBJ2-7, with 12 bases matching TRBD2. The CDR3, as DNA: TGTGCCAGCAGGAGTAGGACTAGCGGGGACTACGAGCAGTACTTC. It translates to CASRSRTSGDYEQYF.